The 30 T cell receptor beta chains below were found in one sample sequenced in a study of blood T cell repertoires in COVID-19. Sequencing used immunoSEQ multiplex PCR; TCRdb keeps in-frame clones, though not all of them. The sample has 200,000 or so clones, approximately 86% seen once. The sample comprised peripheral blood. The source is a man aged 60 to 69 with acute or convalescent COVID-19.

This chain links TRBV2 with TRBJ1-2; a possible D gene is TRBD1 (5 bases). Per the germline V gene, CDR1 is SNHLY and CDR2 is FYNNEI. V lost 10 bases, J lost 0 bases, and 15 bases lay in between. CDR3 length: 14 residues. CDR3 loop: CATDSRLANYGYTF. In DNA form, the CDR3 reads TGTGCCACAGACAGCCGTTTAGCTAACTATGGCTACACCTTC.

The rearrangement joins TRBV5-1 to TRBJ2-1; TRBD1 aligns across 10 bases. The germline gives CDR1 SGHRS, CDR2 YFSETQ. CDR3 length: 15 residues. J lost 7 bases, V lost 5 bases, and 9 bases had no gene match. Here the CDR3 DNA reads TGCGCCAGCAGGGGGGGACAGGGGTTCGGGAATGAGCAGTTCTTC. Amino acids: CASRGGQGFGNEQFF. Supplemented by reference TRBV5-1 and TRBJ2-1, the full variable domain reads KAGVTQTPRYLIKTRGQQVTLSCSPISGHRSVSWYQQTPGQGLQFLFEYFSETQRNKGNFPGRFSGRQFSNSRSEMNVSTLELGDSALYLCASRGGQGFGNEQFFGPGTRLTVL.

V and J are TRBV5-1 and TRBJ2-5; 9 bases are a match to TRBD1. The junction had 1 base not matched to a gene; V was cut back by 0 bases and J by 4 bases. The CDR3 loop spans 14 amino acids. Germline CDR1 reads SGHRS; CDR2 reads YFSETQ. The DNA for the CDR3 is TGCGCCAGCAGCTTGGTGGGACAGGGAGAGACCCAGTACTTC. Its protein product is CASSLVGQGETQYF.

This sequence joins TRBV5-1 and TRBJ2-3; D might be TRBD1 (7 bases). Germline CDR1 SGHRS, CDR2 YFSETQ. The CDR3 loop spans 15 amino acids. V lost 4 bases to trimming and J lost 6 bases, with 18 bases between them. In nucleotides, the CDR3 is TGCGCCAGCAGCCCGGAGGGGGCTAGATGGGATACGCAGTATTTT. Amino acids: CASSPEGARWDTQYF.

The chain recombines TRBV14 with TRBJ1-1, with D tentatively TRBD1 (5 bases). V dropped 4 bases and J dropped 8 bases, with 8 bases sitting between them. The CDR3 runs 11 residues. Germline V gives CDR1 SGHDN, CDR2 FVKESK. The chain's CDR3 is CASSRQIEAFF. Here the CDR3 DNA reads TGTGCCAGCAGCCGACAGATCGAAGCTTTCTTT. Complete variable domain (other parts from reference TRBV14 and TRBJ1-1): EAGVTQFPSHSVIEKGQTVTLRCDPISGHDNLYWYRRVMGKEIKFLLHFVKESKQDESGMPNNRFLAERTGGTYSTLKVQPAELEDSGVYFCASSRQIEAFFGQGTRLTVV.

This chain connects TRBV12-3 or TRBV12-4 to TRBJ1-2, with D tentatively TRBD1 (6 bases). The CDR3 runs 13 residues. The germline V and J ends were trimmed by 10 bases and 2 bases, with 14 bases remaining between them. Here the CDR3 reads CATNTGTNYGYTF. CDR3 in DNA: TGTGCCACGAACACAGGGACCAACTATGGCTACACCTTC.

V gene TRBV7-9 combines with J gene TRBJ1-1; D is perhaps TRBD1 (6 bases). Trimming cost V 10 bases and J 5 bases, with 8 bases left between them. The germline V gene encodes CDR1 SEHNR and CDR2 FQNEAQ (reference sequence). The CDR3 runs 10 residues. CDR3 DNA: TGTGCCATTACAGGGACTGAAGCTTTCTTT. This gives the protein CAITGTEAFF.

The chain carries TRBV14 and TRBJ1-1; D may be TRBD1 (5 bases). The CDR3 loop spans 15 amino acids. In germline, CDR1 is SGHDN, CDR2 FVKESK. V was cut by 0 bases and J by 5 bases, with 13 bases left in between. As DNA, the CDR3 is TGTGCCAGCAGCCAAGACTGGGGAAAGGGGACTGAAGCTTTCTTT. Amino acid sequence: CASSQDWGKGTEAFF.

The J gene is TRBJ2-2, the V gene TRBV9; a weak D match, TRBD1 (6 bases). CDR3 size: 15 residues. The V end was cut by 0 bases, the J end by 7 bases, with 13 bases between. In germline, CDR1 is SGDLS, CDR2 YYNGEE. The CDR3 DNA follows: TGTGCCAGCAGCGTAGTAACAGGGTTTAACGGGGAGCTGTTTTTT. Translating it yields CASSVVTGFNGELFF.

The chain uses TRBV27 and TRBJ1-5; weak D call: TRBD1 (6 bases). The CDR3 totals 19 residues. In germline, CDR1 is MNHEY, CDR2 SMNVEV (reference sequence). Trimming took 5 bases from V and 0 from J, leaving 23 bases between them. CDR3 DNA sequence: TGTGCCAGCAGTCCGATCCTTCAGGGGCGCCGGCTTAGCAATCAGCCCCAGCATTTT. Its protein is CASSPILQGRRLSNQPQHF.

The chain has TRBV9 and TRBJ1-2; 7 bases line up with TRBD1. Unmatched junction bases numbered 5, after V lost 0 bases and J lost 6 bases. The CDR3 covers 14 residues. Germline CDR1 reads SGDLS; CDR2 reads YYNGEE. As DNA, the CDR3 is TGTGCCAGCAGCGTAGGAGAGACAGGGCATGGCTACACCTTC. This encodes CASSVGETGHGYTF.

The rearrangement uses TRBV5-1 and TRBJ1-6; no clear D gene. CDR1 is SGHRS, CDR2 YFSETQ, per germline. The CDR3 spans 16 residues. The ends were cut back, 4 bases at V and 0 bases at J, with 11 bases in the middle. For the CDR3, the DNA is TGCGCCAGCAGCCCGGCGGTGAGCTCCTATAATTCACCCCTCCACTTT. Its translation is CASSPAVSSYNSPLHF. The full variable domain, completed using reference TRBV5-1 and TRBJ1-6, is KAGVTQTPRYLIKTRGQQVTLSCSPISGHRSVSWYQQTPGQGLQFLFEYFSETQRNKGNFPGRFSGRQFSNSRSEMNVSTLELGDSALYLCASSPAVSSYNSPLHFGNGTRLTVT.

The chain recombines TRBV9 with TRBJ2-7; 9 bases are shared with TRBD1. The ends lost 1 base at V and 4 bases at J; junction bases unmatched: 3. The CDR3 has 14 residues. Germline values: CDR1 SGDLS, CDR2 YYNGEE. The CDR3 loop reads CASSVSGTGYEQYF. DNA of the CDR3: TGTGCCAGCAGCGTATCCGGGACAGGGTACGAGCAGTACTTC. The full variable domain, with the rest looked up from reference TRBV9 and TRBJ2-7, is DSGVTQTPKHLITATGQRVTLRCSPRSGDLSVYWYQQSLDQGLQFLIQYYNGEERAKGNILERFSAQQFPDLHSELNLSSLELGDSALYFCASSVSGTGYEQYFGPGTRLTVT.

The rearrangement links TRBV21-1 to TRBJ2-1; TRBD1 is the table's D call and was not checked against the DNA. TRBV21-1 is a pseudogene. The CDR3 is 18 amino acids. The CDR3 nucleotides are TGTGCCAGCAGCTCCCGGGACAGGGGGCGCTGGGTTAAAAATGAGCAGTTCTTC. This gives the protein CASSSRDRGRWVKNEQFF.

This rearrangement joins TRBV6-5 to TRBJ1-1; 11 bases fit TRBD1. V lost 6 bases, J lost 5 bases, and 5 bases stayed unmatched. Germline V lookup: CDR1 MNHEY, CDR2 SVGAGI. The CDR3 is 14 residues long. The CDR3: CASSQDRGQTEAFF. CDR3 coding DNA: TGTGCCAGCAGCCAGGACAGGGGGCAGACTGAAGCTTTCTTT.

V and J are TRBV10-3 and TRBJ2-7; 9 nucleotides line up with TRBD2. Losses at the gene ends were 7 bases for V and 1 base for J; bases not matched to a gene: 11. CDR3 size: 16 residues. Germline values: CDR1 ENHRY, CDR2 SYGVKD. This CDR3 is CAITAQAGGRSYEQYF. The CDR3 nucleotides are TGTGCCATCACCGCTCAAGCGGGGGGCCGGTCCTACGAGCAGTACTTC.

In this sample, this clone turned up once. Germline and junction disagree at one end, which may indicate a read error. The gene calls are TRBV6-5 and TRBJ2-3, with D perhaps matching TRBD2 (6 bases). CDR1 is MNHEY, CDR2 SVGAGI, per germline. The CDR3 loop spans 12 amino acids. CDR3 sequence: CASSRARDFQTF. In DNA, the CDR3 is TGTGCCAGCAGTCGGGCCCGGGACTTCCAAACTTTT.

The J gene is TRBJ2-5, the V gene TRBV19; 7 positions agree with TRBD2. The V and J ends lost 3 bases and 5 bases, in that order; junction bases with no gene match: 0. The germline CDR1 and CDR2 sequences are LNHDA and SQIVND (reference sequence). This CDR3 contains 12 residues. The CDR3 loop is CASSMREETQYF. CDR3 sequence (DNA): TGTGCCAGTAGTATGCGGGAGGAGACCCAGTACTTC.

This chain connects TRBV7-8 to TRBJ1-2; the match to TRBD1 covers 11 bases. Germline V gives CDR1 SGHVS, CDR2 FQNEAQ. V lost 1 base and J lost 5; bases outside the gene matches: 0. The CDR3 contains 14 residues. The CDR3 reads CASSLGDRGYGYTF. The DNA of the CDR3 is TGTGCCAGCAGCTTAGGGGACAGGGGGTATGGCTACACCTTC.

The genes are TRBV25-1 and TRBJ1-4; TRBD1 matches at 9 bases. Germline CDR1 reads MGHDK; CDR2 reads SYGVNS. V lost 1 base to trimming and J lost 10 bases; unmatched junction nucleotides: 7. There are 15 residues in the CDR3. The CDR3 here is CASSESGTGRSKLFF. The CDR3 nucleotides are TGTGCCAGCAGTGAATCTGGGACAGGGCGGTCAAAACTGTTTTTT.

The genes are TRBV18 and TRBJ2-5; no clear D. The V end lost 1 base, the J end lost 2 bases, and 8 bases lay between the germline ends. Germline V gives CDR1 KGHSH, CDR2 LQKENI. This CDR3 has 14 residues. The CDR3 DNA follows: TGTGCCAGCTCACCACATCCGGGTCAAGAGACCCAGTACTTC. This translates into CASSPHPGQETQYF.

The J gene is TRBJ2-1, the V gene TRBV28, with 7 bases aligning to TRBD2. From germline, CDR1 is MDHEN and CDR2 SYDVKM. This CDR3 is built from 16 residues. Unmatched junction bases numbered 3, after V lost 0 bases and J lost 1 base. For the CDR3, the DNA is TGTGCCAGCAGTTTATGGGGGGGGGTGTCCTACAATGAGCAGTTCTTC. Residues: CASSLWGGVSYNEQFF.

The chain joins TRBV7-6 to TRBJ1-3, with 10 bases fitting TRBD1. Trimming at V came to 0 bases and at J to 0 bases, leaving 11 bases not matched to a gene. The germline CDR1 and CDR2 sequences are SGHVS and FNYEAQ. This CDR3 is built from 20 residues. The CDR3 sequence is CASSLAFQGQGQLSGNTIYF. In DNA form, the CDR3 reads TGTGCCAGCAGCTTAGCGTTCCAGGGACAGGGGCAACTCTCTGGAAACACCATATATTTT.

The chain has TRBV4-1 and TRBJ1-1; 12 nucleotides align to TRBD1. Germline V gives CDR1 MGHRA, CDR2 YSYEKL. The CDR3 has 19 amino acids. The V segment lost 1 base and the J segment 4 bases; nucleotides outside the gene matches: 13. CDR3 sequence (DNA): TGCGCCAGCAGCCAAGTGGGGGGACAGGGGGCGAGGTGGGGCACTGAAGCTTTCTTT. Translation: CASSQVGGQGARWGTEAFF.

The chain carries TRBV24-1 and TRBJ2-7; D is perhaps TRBD1 (6 bases). Trimming took 5 bases from V and 2 from J, leaving 15 bases between them. This CDR3 is built from 15 residues. Looked up from germline, CDR1 is KGHDR and CDR2 is SFDVKD. The CDR3 loop is CATSALKQGAYEQYF. The DNA for the CDR3 is TGTGCCACCAGTGCTCTCAAACAGGGTGCCTACGAGCAGTACTTC.

The chain employs TRBV27 and TRBJ2-7, with 11 bases lining up with TRBD1. CDR3 size: 14 residues. V trimming: 3 bases; J trimming: 4 bases; junction bases outside the gene matches: 2. Germline-derived CDR1 and CDR2 are MNHEY and SMNVEV (reference sequence). The CDR3 coding sequence is TGTGCCAGCAGTTTGGACAGGGGGCATTACGAGCAGTACTTC. This translates into CASSLDRGHYEQYF.

The genes are TRBV1 and TRBJ1-1. TRBV1 corresponds to a pseudogene. The CDR3 consists of 16 residues. DNA of the CDR3: TGCACCAGCAGCCAAGATCGCGGGAGCTTGAACACTGAAGCTTTCTTT. This translates into CTSSQDRGSLNTEAFF.

The chain carries TRBV2 and TRBJ1-5; D perhaps matches TRBD1 (5 bases). Deletions cut 1 base from V and 7 bases from J, with 14 bases between. This CDR3 is 15 amino acids long. From germline, CDR1 is SNHLY and CDR2 FYNNEI. The CDR3 sequence is CASSEEGLEGQPQHF. CDR3 bases: TGTGCCAGCAGTGAAGAGGGCCTGGAGGGGCAGCCCCAGCATTTT.

The chain has TRBV5-6 and TRBJ1-5, with a possible D match to TRBD1 (5 bases). V was pared by 6 bases and J by 3 bases, with 13 bases between. This CDR3 contains 14 residues. Germline V lookup: CDR1 SGHDT, CDR2 YYEEEE. The chain's CDR3 is CASTEWGDNQPQHF. The DNA for the CDR3 is TGTGCCAGCACCGAGTGGGGGGACAATCAGCCCCAGCATTTT. Full variable domain (outside the CDR3, taken from reference TRBV5-6 and TRBJ1-5): DAGVTQSPTHLIKTRGQQVTLRCSPKSGHDTVSWYQQALGQGPQFIFQYYEEEERQRGNFPDRFSGHQFPNYSSELNVNALLLGDSALYLCASTEWGDNQPQHFGDGTRLSIL.

This rearrangement joins TRBV28 to TRBJ2-5; 8 nucleotides agree with TRBD2. The CDR3 totals 15 residues. Per the germline V gene, CDR1 is MDHEN and CDR2 is SYDVKM. Unmatched junction bases numbered 13, after V lost 8 bases and J lost 5 bases. As DNA, the CDR3 is TGTGCCAGCCTCGCCGGGGGGGGCCGGGTGGAGACCCAGTACTTC. This sequence encodes CASLAGGGRVETQYF.